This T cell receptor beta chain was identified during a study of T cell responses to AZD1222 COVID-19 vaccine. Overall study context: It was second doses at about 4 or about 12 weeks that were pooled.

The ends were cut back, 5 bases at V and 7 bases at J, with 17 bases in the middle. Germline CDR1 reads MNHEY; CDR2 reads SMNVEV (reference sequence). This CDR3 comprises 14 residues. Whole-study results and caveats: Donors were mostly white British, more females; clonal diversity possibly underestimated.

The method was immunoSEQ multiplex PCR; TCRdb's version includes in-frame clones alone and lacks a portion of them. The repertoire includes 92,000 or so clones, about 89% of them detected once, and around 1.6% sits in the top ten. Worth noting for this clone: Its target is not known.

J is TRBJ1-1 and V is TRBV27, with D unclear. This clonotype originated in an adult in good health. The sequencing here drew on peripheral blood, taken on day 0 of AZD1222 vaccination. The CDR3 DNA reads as TGTGCCAGCAGTCCCCGGAACGGGGTAGGTGAAGCTTTCTTT. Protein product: CASSPRNGVGEAFF.